These 28 T cell receptor beta chains were sequenced from one sample in a study of blood T cell repertoires in COVID-19. TCRdb's table, derived via immunoSEQ multiplex PCR, lists solely in-frame clones and lacks some. This table holds 240,000 or so clones, around four fifths found once. Sequenced: peripheral blood. The receptors derive from a woman of 80 years or more with acute or convalescent COVID-19.

The CDR3 region is CATSRSSDRVRNNSPLHF. The CDR3 DNA is TGTGCCACCAGCAGATCCTCTGACAGGGTCAGGAATAATTCACCCCTCCACTTT. The gene calls are TRBV15 and TRBJ1-6; 7 bases are shared with TRBD1. Unmatched junction bases numbered 12, after V lost 2 bases and J lost 5 bases. The CDR3 contains 18 residues. Germline CDR1 is LNHNV and CDR2 is YYDKDF (reference sequence).

V and J are TRBV7-3 and TRBJ2-1, with 7 nucleotides matching TRBD1. The V and J ends lost 5 bases and 8 bases, in that order; junction bases with no gene match: 12. Germline V lookup: CDR1 SGHTA, CDR2 FQGTGA. The CDR3 has 15 amino acids. The CDR3 loop is CASSPLRQGRDEQFF. As DNA, the CDR3 is TGTGCCAGCAGCCCACTCCGACAGGGTCGGGATGAGCAGTTCTTC. Full variable domain (outside the CDR3, taken from reference TRBV7-3 and TRBJ2-1): GAGVSQTPSNKVTEKGKYVELRCDPISGHTALYWYRQSLGQGPEFLIYFQGTGAADDSGLPNDRFFAVRPEGSVSTLKIQRTERGDSAVYLCASSPLRQGRDEQFFGPGTRLTVL.

The chain is built from TRBV3-1 (or the pseudogene TRBV3-2) and TRBJ2-1; 11 bases are a match to TRBD2. Germline V gene sequence: CDR1 LGHDT, CDR2 YNNKEL (reference sequence). There are 16 residues in the CDR3. Losses at the gene ends were 5 bases for V and 8 bases for J; bases not matched to a gene: 11. CDR3 in DNA: TGTGCCAGCAGCTTAGGACTAGCGGGCCAGTCCCATGAGCAGTTCTTC. This encodes CASSLGLAGQSHEQFF.

The J gene is TRBJ2-1, the V gene TRBV7-3; 8 bases align to TRBD1. V trimming: 1 base; J trimming: 5 bases; junction bases outside the gene matches: 4. Looked up from germline, CDR1 is SGHTA and CDR2 is FQGTGA. CDR3 length: 15 amino acids. In DNA form, the CDR3 reads TGTGCCAGCAGCTTAAGTGGACAGGGTAACAATGAGCAGTTCTTC. Protein product: CASSLSGQGNNEQFF.

A note on this clone: Other nucleotide sequences in the sample specify the same CDR3. The chain has TRBV6-5 and TRBJ1-2; the D gene is possibly TRBD1 (6 bases). With 4 bases removed from V and 7 bases from J, the gap between germline ends came to 10 bases. From germline, CDR1 is MNHEY and CDR2 SVGAGI. This CDR3 is built from 12 residues. CDR3 in DNA: TGTGCCAGCAGTTTCAGGGGTGGTGGCTACACCTTC. It encodes CASSFRGGGYTF.

The chain carries TRBV10-3 and TRBJ2-7, with 7 bases that match TRBD1. Germline V gene lookup returns CDR1 ENHRY and CDR2 SYGVKD. The CDR3 runs to 13 residues. V trimming: 10 bases; J trimming: 0 bases; junction bases outside the gene matches: 6. This CDR3 reads CATGTGDSYEQYF. The CDR3 DNA reads TGTGCCACAGGAACAGGGGACTCCTACGAGCAGTACTTC.

The chain carries TRBV18 and TRBJ2-2; 7 bases map to TRBD2. This CDR3 comprises 16 residues. V shed 3 bases and J 0 bases; nucleotides not matched to a gene: 4. Germline loops: CDR1 KGHSH, CDR2 LQKENI. Here the CDR3 DNA reads TGTGCCAGCTCACCGGCAGCGGGGCCGAACACCGGGGAGCTGTTTTTT. Its protein is CASSPAAGPNTGELFF.

This chain uses TRBV28 with TRBJ1-5; TRBD1 matches at 10 bases. With V trimmed by 5 bases and J by 2 bases, 6 bases remained unmatched. Germline values: CDR1 MDHEN, CDR2 SYDVKM. This CDR3 is built from 16 residues. The CDR3 nucleotides are TGTGCCAGCAGTCCCCGACAGGGGGCTCGCAATCAGCCCCAGCATTTT. Amino acids: CASSPRQGARNQPQHF.

This clone was found a few times. The rearrangement uses TRBV3-1 (or the pseudogene TRBV3-2) and TRBJ2-5, with 11 bases identical to TRBD2. Germline values: CDR1 LGHDT, CDR2 YNNKEL (reference sequence). Trimming cost V 1 base and J 5 bases; bases outside gene matches: 12. This CDR3 has 18 residues. This CDR3 is CASSQAALLAGAYETQYF. Here the CDR3 DNA reads TGTGCCAGCAGCCAAGCTGCGTTACTAGCGGGAGCTTACGAGACCCAGTACTTC.

The DNA for the CDR3 is TGTGCCTGGAGTCTGTCTTTTCGGGGGGGCTATGGCTACACCTTC. This codes for CAWSLSFRGGYGYTF. The rearrangement uses TRBV30 and TRBJ1-2; D is perhaps TRBD1 (5 bases). The CDR3 has 15 residues. Trimming removed 2 bases at V and 4 bases at J, with 17 bases between. The V gene's germline CDR1 is GTSNPN and CDR2 SVGIG (reference sequence).

The table lists this clone with a few counts. The V and J genes are TRBV19 and TRBJ2-2, with D possibly matching TRBD2 (6 bases). Per the germline V gene, CDR1 is LNHDA and CDR2 is SQIVND (reference sequence). This CDR3 region has 16 residues. The V and J ends lost 9 bases and 3 bases respectively, with 20 bases between them. CDR3 loop: CASRRVHGGDTGELFF. The DNA for the CDR3 is TGTGCCAGCAGACGTGTTCACGGGGGTGACACCGGGGAGCTGTTTTTT.

The chain uses TRBV5-1 and TRBJ2-5; 10 bases are shared with TRBD2. From germline, CDR1 is SGHRS and CDR2 YFSETQ. The V segment lost 3 bases and the J segment 2 bases; nucleotides outside the gene matches: 7. This CDR3 has 16 residues. The CDR3 reads CASSSTPTSGQETQYF. The CDR3 DNA reads TGCGCCAGCAGCTCGACTCCGACTAGCGGGCAAGAGACCCAGTACTTC.

The chain links TRBV19 to TRBJ2-7; 7 bases map to TRBD1. The CDR3 contains 15 residues. The V segment lost 2 bases and the J segment 3 bases; nucleotides outside the gene matches: 7. Germline values: CDR1 LNHDA, CDR2 SQIVND (reference sequence). This CDR3 is CASSISGQDNYEQYF. The CDR3 DNA reads TGTGCCAGTAGTATATCTGGACAGGATAACTACGAGCAGTACTTC.

The chain links TRBV4-3 to TRBJ2-1, with 10 bases matching TRBD2. V was clipped by 5 bases and J by 9 bases; unmatched bases: 10. The CDR3 contains 15 residues. Germline V gene data show CDR1 as LGHNA and CDR2 as YSLEER. Here the CDR3 DNA reads TGCGCCAGCAGCGGACAGCGGGGGGGCCGGAGTGAGCAGTTCTTC. It yields the protein CASSGQRGGRSEQFF.

The V and J genes are TRBV21-1 and TRBJ2-2; the D call in the table, TRBD1, was not verified against the DNA. TRBV21-1 is shown as a pseudogene. The CDR3 is 19 residues long. CDR3 in amino acids: CASSKDLPGQGIRTGELFF. CDR3 coding DNA: TGTGCCAGCAGCAAAGACCTACCGGGACAGGGGATCAGGACCGGGGAGCTGTTTTTT.

The CDR3 nucleotides are TGTGCCAGCAGCCAAAGGGACAGAGGATACGAGCAGTACTTC. It translates to CASSQRDRGYEQYF. The J gene is TRBJ2-7, the V gene TRBV11-1, with TRBD1 matching over 7 bases. V lost 5 bases and J lost 4; bases outside the gene matches: 8. This CDR3 has 14 residues. Germline V gene data show CDR1 as SGHAT and CDR2 as FQDESV (reference sequence).

This chain uses TRBV18 with TRBJ1-2; 7 bases map to TRBD1. The CDR3 covers 17 residues. The germline CDR1 and CDR2 sequences are KGHSH and LQKENI. V shed 6 bases, J shed 0 bases, and the junction held 13 bases outside the gene matches. The CDR3 DNA reads TGTGCCAGCTCCAAAGACCTACAGGGGAGCGCTAACTATGGCTACACCTTC. Its translation is CASSKDLQGSANYGYTF.

The V and J genes are TRBV4-2 and TRBJ2-3; TRBD2 agrees at 7 bases. V was clipped by 0 bases and J by 6 bases; unmatched bases: 6. The germline V gene has CDR1 LGHNA and CDR2 YNFKEQ. There are 15 residues in the CDR3. The chain's CDR3 is CASSQDGGSVDTQYF. Here the CDR3 DNA reads TGTGCCAGCAGCCAAGACGGGGGGTCCGTGGATACGCAGTATTTT.

The chain is built from TRBV9 and TRBJ2-1; the D gene is possibly TRBD1 (7 bases). The ends were cut back, 3 bases at V and 4 bases at J, with 17 bases in the middle. This CDR3 region has 16 residues. Germline assignment: CDR1 SGDLS and CDR2 YYNGEE. This CDR3 is CASSEWRDSDYNEQFF. Here the CDR3 DNA reads TGTGCCAGCAGCGAGTGGAGGGACAGCGATTACAATGAGCAGTTCTTC.

The V and J genes are TRBV29-1 and TRBJ2-5, with D possibly matching TRBD2 (6 bases). V was clipped by 0 bases and J by 5 bases, with 13 bases between them. This CDR3 is 14 amino acids long. Germline V CDR1 and CDR2: SQVTM, ANQGSEA. CDR3 nucleotides: TGCAGCGTTGAAGACGGGGCGGGGTGGGAGACCCAGTACTTC. Translating it yields CSVEDGAGWETQYF.

The chain employs TRBV5-4 and TRBJ2-5, with 8 bases identical to TRBD2. Unmatched junction bases numbered 10, after V lost 4 bases and J lost 5 bases. The V gene's germline CDR1 is SGHNT and CDR2 YYREEE (reference sequence). This CDR3 contains 15 residues. The CDR3 nucleotides read TGTGCCAGCAGCCTGGTCGGGGGGGCGCGGGAGACCCAGTACTTC. This sequence encodes CASSLVGGARETQYF.

The chain has TRBV4-1 and TRBJ1-1; 7 nucleotides agree with TRBD1. Germline assignment: CDR1 MGHRA and CDR2 YSYEKL. The J segment lost 7 bases and the V segment lost 5 bases, leaving 10 bases of the junction unmatched. The CDR3 sequence is 14 residues long. Written as DNA, the CDR3 is TGCGCCAGCAGCTCCATCAGGGGGAATCTTGAAGCTTTCTTT. Protein product: CASSSIRGNLEAFF.

This clone appeared a single time. The chain is built from TRBV7-3 and TRBJ2-5, with TRBD1 matching over 9 bases. This CDR3 spans 14 amino acids. V lost 4 bases, J lost 5 bases, and 5 bases stayed unmatched. Looked up from germline, CDR1 is SGHTA and CDR2 is FQGTGA. CDR3 nucleotide sequence: TGTGCCAGCAGCTACACAGGGGGCAGGGAGACCCAGTACTTC. It encodes CASSYTGGRETQYF.

The chain recombines TRBV3-1 (or the pseudogene TRBV3-2) with TRBJ2-6, with TRBD1 identical over 7 bases. V trimming: 2 bases; J trimming: 2 bases; junction bases outside the gene matches: 3. Germline assignment: CDR1 LGHDT and CDR2 YNNKEL (reference sequence). CDR3 length: 16 residues. CDR3 sequence: CASSQPGQAGANVLTF. CDR3 bases: TGTGCCAGCAGCCAACCCGGACAGGCTGGGGCCAACGTCCTGACTTTC.

The chain employs TRBV11-2 and TRBJ2-1; 9 bases are a match to TRBD1. Germline V CDR1 and CDR2: SGHAT, FQNNGV. The CDR3 is 17 residues long. V trimming: 3 bases; J trimming: 5 bases; junction bases outside the gene matches: 11. The CDR3 here is CASSFRPGTGNNNEQFF. For the CDR3, the DNA is TGTGCCAGCAGCTTTCGTCCCGGGACAGGGAACAACAATGAGCAGTTCTTC.

The gene calls are TRBV18 and TRBJ1-6, with D uncertain. Germline values: CDR1 KGHSH, CDR2 LQKENI. V gave up 4 bases and J gave up 8 bases, with 15 bases separating them. The length of the CDR3 is 15 residues. The CDR3 DNA reads as TGTGCCAGCTCACAGCAAGTGGGCGACGATTCACCCCTCCACTTT. This translates into CASSQQVGDDSPLHF. Drawing the rest from reference TRBV18 and TRBJ1-6, the complete variable domain is NAGVMQNPRHLVRRRGQEARLRCSPMKGHSHVYWYRQLPEEGLKFMVYLQKENIIDESGMPKERFSAEFPKEGPSILRIQQVVRGDSAAYFCASSQQVGDDSPLHFGNGTRLTVT.

V and J are TRBV6-5 and TRBJ1-1, with D possibly being TRBD1 (6 bases). The V and J ends lost 6 bases and 1 base respectively, with 9 bases between them. The CDR3 covers 13 residues. Germline V gene lookup returns CDR1 MNHEY and CDR2 SVGAGI. CDR3 region: CASRRQANTEAFF. The CDR3 nucleotides read TGTGCCAGCAGGCGACAGGCGAACACTGAAGCTTTCTTT.

The rearrangement joins TRBV19 to TRBJ2-7; 8 positions match TRBD2. The length of the CDR3 is 14 residues. Germline loops: CDR1 LNHDA, CDR2 SQIVND (reference sequence). V lost 4 bases, J lost 3 bases, and 5 bases stayed unmatched. DNA for the CDR3: TGTGCCAGTAGTAGAAGCGGGAGTCTCTACGAGCAGTACTTC. Amino acids: CASSRSGSLYEQYF.